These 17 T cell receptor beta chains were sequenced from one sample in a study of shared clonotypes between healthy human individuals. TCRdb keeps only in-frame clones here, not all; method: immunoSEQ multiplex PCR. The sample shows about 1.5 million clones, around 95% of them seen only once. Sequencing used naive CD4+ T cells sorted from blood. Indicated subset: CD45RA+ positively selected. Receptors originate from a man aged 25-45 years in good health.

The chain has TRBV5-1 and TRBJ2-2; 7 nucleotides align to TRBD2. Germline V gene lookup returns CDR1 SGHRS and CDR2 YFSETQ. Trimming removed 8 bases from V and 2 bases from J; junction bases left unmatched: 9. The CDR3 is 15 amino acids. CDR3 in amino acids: CASNPTGGNTGELFF. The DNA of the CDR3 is TGCGCCAGTAACCCTACGGGAGGAAACACCGGGGAGCTGTTTTTT.

In nucleotides, the CDR3 is TGTGCCAGCAGTTCTCCGGCTAGCGGAAGCTCCTACGAGCAGTACTTC. It codes for CASSSPASGSSYEQYF. The chain links TRBV28 to TRBJ2-7; 7 nucleotides align to TRBD2. J gave up 0 bases and V 4 bases, and 9 bases lay outside the gene matches. There are 16 residues in the CDR3. Looked up from germline, CDR1 is MDHEN and CDR2 is SYDVKM.

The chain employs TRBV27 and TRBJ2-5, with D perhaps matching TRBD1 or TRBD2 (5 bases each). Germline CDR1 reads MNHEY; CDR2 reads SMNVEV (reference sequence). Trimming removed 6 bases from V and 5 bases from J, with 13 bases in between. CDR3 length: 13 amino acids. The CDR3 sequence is CASRPWGLETQYF. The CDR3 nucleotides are TGTGCCAGCAGGCCGTGGGGGTTGGAGACCCAGTACTTC.

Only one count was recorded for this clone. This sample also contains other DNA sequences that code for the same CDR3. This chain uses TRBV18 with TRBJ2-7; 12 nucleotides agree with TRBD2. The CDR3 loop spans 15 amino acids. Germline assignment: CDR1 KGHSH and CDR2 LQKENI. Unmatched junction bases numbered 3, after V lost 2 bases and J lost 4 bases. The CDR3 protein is CASSPGLAGSYEQYF. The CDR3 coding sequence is TGTGCCAGCTCACCAGGACTAGCGGGATCGTACGAGCAGTACTTC.

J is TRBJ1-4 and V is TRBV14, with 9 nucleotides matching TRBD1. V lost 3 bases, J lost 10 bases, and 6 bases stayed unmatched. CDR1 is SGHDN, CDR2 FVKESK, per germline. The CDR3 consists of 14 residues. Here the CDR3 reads CASSHRTGDLKLFF. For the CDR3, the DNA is TGTGCCAGCAGCCACCGGACAGGGGACCTAAAACTGTTTTTT.

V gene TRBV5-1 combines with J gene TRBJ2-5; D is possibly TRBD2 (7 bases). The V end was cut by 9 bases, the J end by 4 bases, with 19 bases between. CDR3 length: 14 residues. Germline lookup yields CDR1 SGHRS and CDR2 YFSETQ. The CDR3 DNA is TGCGCCACCACGGTGATCGGGGGGCGAGAGACCCAGTACTTC. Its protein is CATTVIGGRETQYF. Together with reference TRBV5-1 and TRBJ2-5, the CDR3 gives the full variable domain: KAGVTQTPRYLIKTRGQQVTLSCSPISGHRSVSWYQQTPGQGLQFLFEYFSETQRNKGNFPGRFSGRQFSNSRSEMNVSTLELGDSALYLCATTVIGGRETQYFGPGTRLLVL.

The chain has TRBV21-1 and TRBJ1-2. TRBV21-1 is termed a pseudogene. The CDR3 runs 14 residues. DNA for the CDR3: TGTGCCAGCAGCAAATCGTCAGGACTTTATGGCTACACCTTC. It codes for CASSKSSGLYGYTF.

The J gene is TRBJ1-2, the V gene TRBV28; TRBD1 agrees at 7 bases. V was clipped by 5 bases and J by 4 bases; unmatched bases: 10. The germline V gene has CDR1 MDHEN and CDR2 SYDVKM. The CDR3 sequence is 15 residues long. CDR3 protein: CASSNRDSSLYGYTF. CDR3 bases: TGTGCCAGCAGTAACCGGGACAGCAGCCTCTATGGCTACACCTTC.

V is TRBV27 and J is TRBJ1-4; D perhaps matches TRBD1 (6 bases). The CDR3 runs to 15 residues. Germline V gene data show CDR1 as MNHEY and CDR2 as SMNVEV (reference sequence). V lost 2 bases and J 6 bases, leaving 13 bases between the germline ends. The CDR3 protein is CASSLISGAYEKLFF. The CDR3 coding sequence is TGTGCCAGCAGTTTAATTTCGGGGGCCTATGAAAAACTGTTTTTT.

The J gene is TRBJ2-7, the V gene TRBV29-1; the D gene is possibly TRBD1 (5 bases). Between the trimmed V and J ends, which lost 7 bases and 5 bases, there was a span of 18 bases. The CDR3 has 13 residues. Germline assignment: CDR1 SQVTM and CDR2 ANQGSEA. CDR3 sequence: CSAGSQGPHEQYF. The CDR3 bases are TGCAGCGCTGGGTCCCAGGGTCCCCACGAGCAGTACTTC.

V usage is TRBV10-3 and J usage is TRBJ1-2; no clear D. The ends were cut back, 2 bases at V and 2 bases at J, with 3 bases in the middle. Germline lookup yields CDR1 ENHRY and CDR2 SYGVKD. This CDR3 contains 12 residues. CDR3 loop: CAISELNYGYTF. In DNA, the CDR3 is TGTGCCATCAGTGAGCTCAACTATGGCTACACCTTC.

The CDR3 protein is CASSWGGKSTDTQYF. CDR3 coding DNA: TGTGCCAGCAGCTGGGGGGGAAAGAGCACAGATACGCAGTATTTT. This chain uses TRBV5-4 with TRBJ2-3; 7 bases are shared with TRBD2. This CDR3 is built from 15 residues. The V gene end was trimmed by 3 bases and the J gene end by 0 bases; junction bases not matched to a gene: 4. Germline V CDR1 and CDR2: SGHNT, YYREEE (reference sequence).

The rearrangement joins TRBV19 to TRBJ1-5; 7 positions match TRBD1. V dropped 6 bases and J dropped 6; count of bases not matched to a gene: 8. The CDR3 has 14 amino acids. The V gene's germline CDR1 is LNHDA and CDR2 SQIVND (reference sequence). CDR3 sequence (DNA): TGTGCCAGTAGCCAGAGACAGGGAGGTCAGCCCCAGCATTTT. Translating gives CASSQRQGGQPQHF.

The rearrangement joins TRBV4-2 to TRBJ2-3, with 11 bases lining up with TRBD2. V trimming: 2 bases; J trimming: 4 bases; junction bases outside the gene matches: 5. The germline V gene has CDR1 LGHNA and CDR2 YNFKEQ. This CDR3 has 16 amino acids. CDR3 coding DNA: TGTGCCAGCAGCCAAATGACTAGCGGGATCGCAGATACGCAGTATTTT. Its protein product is CASSQMTSGIADTQYF.

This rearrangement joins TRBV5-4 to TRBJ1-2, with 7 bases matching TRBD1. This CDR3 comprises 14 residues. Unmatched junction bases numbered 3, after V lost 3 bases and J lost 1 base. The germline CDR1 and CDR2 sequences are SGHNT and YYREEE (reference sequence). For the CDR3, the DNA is TGTGCCAGCAGCTCGGCAGGGGGTAACTATGGCTACACCTTC. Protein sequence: CASSSAGGNYGYTF.

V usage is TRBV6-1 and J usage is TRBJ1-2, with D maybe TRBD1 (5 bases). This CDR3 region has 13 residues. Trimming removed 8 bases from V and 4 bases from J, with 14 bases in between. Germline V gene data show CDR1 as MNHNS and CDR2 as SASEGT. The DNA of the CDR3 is TGTGCCAGCGTTGCAGGGCCTGGCTATGGCTACACCTTC. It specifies CASVAGPGYGYTF.

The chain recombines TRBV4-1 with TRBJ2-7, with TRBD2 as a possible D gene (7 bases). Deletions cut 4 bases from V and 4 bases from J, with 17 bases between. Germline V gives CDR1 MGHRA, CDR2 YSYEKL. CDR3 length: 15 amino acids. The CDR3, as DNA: TGCGCCAGCAGCCCCGACGGGGGGCTGAGATACGAGCAGTACTTC. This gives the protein CASSPDGGLRYEQYF.